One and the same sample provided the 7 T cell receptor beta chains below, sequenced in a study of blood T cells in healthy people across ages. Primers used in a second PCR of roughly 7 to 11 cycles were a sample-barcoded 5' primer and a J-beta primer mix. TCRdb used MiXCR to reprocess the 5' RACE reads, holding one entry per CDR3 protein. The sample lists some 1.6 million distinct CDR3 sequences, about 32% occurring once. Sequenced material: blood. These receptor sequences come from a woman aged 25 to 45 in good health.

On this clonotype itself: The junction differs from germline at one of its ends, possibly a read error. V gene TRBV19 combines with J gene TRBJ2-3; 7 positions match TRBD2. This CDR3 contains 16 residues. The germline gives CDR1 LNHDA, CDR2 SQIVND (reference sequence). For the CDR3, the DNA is TGTGCCACCGATCAGCGGGGAACCTCTGGCACAGATGCGCAGTATTTT. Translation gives CATDQRGTSGTDAQYF.

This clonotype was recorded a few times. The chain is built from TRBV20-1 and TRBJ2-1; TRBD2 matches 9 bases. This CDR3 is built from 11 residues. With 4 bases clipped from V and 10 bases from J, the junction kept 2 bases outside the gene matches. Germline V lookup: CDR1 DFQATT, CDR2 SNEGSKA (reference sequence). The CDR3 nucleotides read TGCAGTGCTACCGGACTAGCGGAGCAGTTCTTC. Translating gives CSATGLAEQFF.

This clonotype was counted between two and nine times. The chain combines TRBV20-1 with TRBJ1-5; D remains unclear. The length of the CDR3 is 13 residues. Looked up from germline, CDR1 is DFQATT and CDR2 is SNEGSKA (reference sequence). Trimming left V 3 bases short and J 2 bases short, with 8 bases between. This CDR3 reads CSASLEGNQPQHF. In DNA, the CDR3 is TGCAGTGCTAGTCTGGAGGGCAATCAGCCCCAGCATTTT.

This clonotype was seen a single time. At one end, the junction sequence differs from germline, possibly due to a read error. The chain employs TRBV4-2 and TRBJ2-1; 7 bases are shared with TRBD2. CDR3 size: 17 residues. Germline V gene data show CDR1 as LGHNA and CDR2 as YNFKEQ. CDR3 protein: CVSSPDPAGSSYNEQFF. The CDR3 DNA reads TGTGTCAGCAGCCCCGACCCAGCGGGGAGCTCCTACAATGAGCAGTTCTTC.

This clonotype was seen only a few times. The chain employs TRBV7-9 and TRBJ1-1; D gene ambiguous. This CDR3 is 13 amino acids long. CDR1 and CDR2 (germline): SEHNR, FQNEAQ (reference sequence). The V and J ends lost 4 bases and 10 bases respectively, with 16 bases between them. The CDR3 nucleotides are TGTGCCAGCAGCTCGGGAGTTACACCTGGAGCTTTCTTT. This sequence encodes CASSSGVTPGAFF.

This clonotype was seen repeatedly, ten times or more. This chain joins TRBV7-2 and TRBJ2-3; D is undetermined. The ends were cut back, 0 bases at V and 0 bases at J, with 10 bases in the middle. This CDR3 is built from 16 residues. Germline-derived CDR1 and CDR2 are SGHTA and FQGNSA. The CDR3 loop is CASSLAVGSSTDTQYF. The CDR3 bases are TGTGCCAGCAGCTTAGCGGTGGGGTCGAGCACAGATACGCAGTATTTT.

In DNA, the CDR3 is TGCAGTGCAAAGCGATTAGGACAGGGGGGAACAGATACGCAGTATTTT. It translates to CSAKRLGQGGTDTQYF. The J gene is TRBJ2-3, the V gene TRBV20-1, with 10 bases fitting TRBD1. Germline-derived CDR1 and CDR2 are DFQATT and SNEGSKA (reference sequence). The CDR3 spans 16 residues. V shed 6 bases and J 3 bases; nucleotides not matched to a gene: 12.